Sequencing of this TCR beta chain was carried out in a study of T-cell reconstitution after alpha-beta-depleted transplantation in children. A library of TCRbeta sequences, prepared with unique molecular identifiers, was generated. Each CDR3 protein is one row after TCRdb ran MiXCR on the PCR reads. The table records about 540,000 distinct CDR3 sequences, 15% to 20% of them present only once. This specimen consisted of PBMCs from the stem cell graft donor, obtained from the stem cell graft. The source is a human donor who donated a stem cell graft to a child with acute lymphoblastic leukemia.

CDR3 sequence reads: CASSQRSRGPAEAFF. The CDR3 DNA sequence: TGCGCCAGCAGCCAAAGGTCCAGGGGCCCCGCTGAAGCTTTCTTT. This rearrangement joins TRBV4-1 to TRBJ1-1; weak D call: TRBD1 (6 bases). The V end lost 2 bases, the J end lost 6 bases, and 16 bases lay between the germline ends. The CDR3 runs to 15 residues. In germline, CDR1 is MGHRA, CDR2 YSYEKL.